This T cell receptor (beta chain) came from a study of blood T cell repertoires in COVID-19. Study as a whole: Whether acute or convalescent, the COVID-19 samples came from the United States, Italy and Spain. PBMCs, B-cell-depleted T cells, or T cells were the source of the cDNA or gDNA that made up the material.

In the original processing: How many nucleated cells were present was estimated from reference gene primer amplification. Method: immunoSEQ multiplex PCR; TCRdb's copy keeps in-frame clones and lacks some. For V, J and clone size, that table is used; D and trimming come from the DNA. The table includes fewer than 30,000 clones, approximately 85% detected once. The sequenced material came from peripheral blood. The clonotype comes from a woman older than 75 with COVID-19, enrolled during active disease.

CDR3 in amino acids: CASSQGQEVYGYTF. The CDR3 nucleotides are TGCGCCAGCAGCCAGGGACAGGAAGTCTATGGCTACACCTTC. The chain employs TRBV5-1 and TRBJ1-2; 8 positions agree with TRBD1. Germline V gene data show CDR1 as SGHRS and CDR2 as YFSETQ. Losses at the gene ends were 4 bases for V and 4 bases for J; bases not matched to a gene: 6. The CDR3 has 14 residues.